This T cell receptor (beta chain) was recorded in a study of blood T cell repertoires in COVID-19. Study details: Sample material is recorded as cDNA or gDNA derived from T cells, B-cell-depleted T cells, or PBMCs.

Method: immunoSEQ multiplex PCR; TCRdb's copy keeps in-frame clones and lacks some. The sample shows roughly 65,000 clones, about 88% of them seen only once. Sequencing was done on a sample of peripheral blood. The clonotype comes from a man between 60 and 75 years old with acute or convalescent COVID-19.

This CDR3 reads CASRVEAKNIQYF. In nucleotides, the CDR3 is TGTGCCAGTAGAGTGGAGGCCAAAAACATTCAGTACTTC. The rearrangement joins TRBV19 to TRBJ2-4; D ambiguous. Trimming removed 6 bases from V and 1 base from J, with 7 bases in between. The CDR3 spans 13 residues. CDR1 and CDR2 from the germline V gene are LNHDA and SQIVND (reference sequence).